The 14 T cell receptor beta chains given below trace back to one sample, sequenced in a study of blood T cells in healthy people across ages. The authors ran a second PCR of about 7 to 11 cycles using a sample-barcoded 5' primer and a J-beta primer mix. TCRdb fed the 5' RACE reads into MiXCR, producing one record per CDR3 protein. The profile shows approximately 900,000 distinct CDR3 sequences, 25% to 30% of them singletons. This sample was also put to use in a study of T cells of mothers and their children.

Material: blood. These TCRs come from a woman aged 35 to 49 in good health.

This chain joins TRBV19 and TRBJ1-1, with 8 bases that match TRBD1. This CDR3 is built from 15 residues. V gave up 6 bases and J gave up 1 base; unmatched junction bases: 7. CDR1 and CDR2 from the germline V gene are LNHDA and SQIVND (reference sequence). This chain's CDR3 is CASRRQGRRNTEAFF. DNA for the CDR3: TGTGCCAGTAGGAGACAGGGGCGAAGGAACACTGAAGCTTTCTTT.

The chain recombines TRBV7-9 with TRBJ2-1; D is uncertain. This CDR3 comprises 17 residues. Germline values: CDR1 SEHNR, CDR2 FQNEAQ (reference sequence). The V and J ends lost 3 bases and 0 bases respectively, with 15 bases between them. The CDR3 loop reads CASSLGRLTSSYNEQFF. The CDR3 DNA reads TGTGCCAGCAGCTTGGGTCGATTGACGAGCTCCTACAATGAGCAGTTCTTC. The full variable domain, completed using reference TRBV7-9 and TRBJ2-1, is DTGVSQNPRHKITKRGQNVTFRCDPISEHNRLYWYRQTLGQGPEFLTYFQNEAQLEKSRLLSDRFSAERPKGSFSTLEIQRTEQGDSAMYLCASSLGRLTSSYNEQFFGPGTRLTVL.

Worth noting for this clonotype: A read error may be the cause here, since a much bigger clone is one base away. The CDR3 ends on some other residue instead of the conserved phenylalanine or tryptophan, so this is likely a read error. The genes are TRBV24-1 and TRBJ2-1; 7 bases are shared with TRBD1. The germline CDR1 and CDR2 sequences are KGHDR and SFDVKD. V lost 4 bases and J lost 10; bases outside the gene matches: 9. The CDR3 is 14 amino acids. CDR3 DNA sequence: TGTGCCACCAGTGACCCTAGGACAGGCCCCGAGCAGTTCTGC. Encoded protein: CATSDPRTGPEQFC.

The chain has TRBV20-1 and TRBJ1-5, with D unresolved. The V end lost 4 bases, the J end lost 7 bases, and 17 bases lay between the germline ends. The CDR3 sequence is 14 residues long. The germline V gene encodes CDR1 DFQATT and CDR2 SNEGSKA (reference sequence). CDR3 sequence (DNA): TGCAGTGCTAAAAGGTTGCCCCCGAGGCAGCCCCAGCATTTT. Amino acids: CSAKRLPPRQPQHF.

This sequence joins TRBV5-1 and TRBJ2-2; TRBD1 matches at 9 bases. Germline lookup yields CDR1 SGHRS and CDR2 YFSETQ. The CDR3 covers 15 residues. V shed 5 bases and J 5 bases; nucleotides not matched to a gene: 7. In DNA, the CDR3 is TGCGCCAGCAGGGCATGGACAGGGGCTACCGGGGAGCTGTTTTTT. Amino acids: CASRAWTGATGELFF.

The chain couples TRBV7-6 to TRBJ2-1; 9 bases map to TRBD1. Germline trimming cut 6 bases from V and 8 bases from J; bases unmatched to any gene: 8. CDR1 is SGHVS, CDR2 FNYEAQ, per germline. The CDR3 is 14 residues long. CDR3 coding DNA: TGTGCCAGCAGTACTCCGGGACAGGGCGATGAGCAGTTCTTC. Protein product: CASSTPGQGDEQFF. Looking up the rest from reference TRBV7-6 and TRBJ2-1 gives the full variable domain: GAGVSQSPRYKVTKRGQDVALRCDPISGHVSLYWYRQALGQGPEFLTYFNYEAQQDKSGLPNDRFSAERPEGSISTLTIQRTEQRDSAMYRCASSTPGQGDEQFFGPGTRLTVL.

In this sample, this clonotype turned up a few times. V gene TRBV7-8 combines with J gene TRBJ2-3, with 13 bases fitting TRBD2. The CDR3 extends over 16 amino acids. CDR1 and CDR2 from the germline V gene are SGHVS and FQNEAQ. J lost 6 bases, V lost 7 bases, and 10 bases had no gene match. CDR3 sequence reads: CASTHPTSGGWDTQYF. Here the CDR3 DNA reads TGTGCCAGCACCCACCCGACTAGCGGGGGGTGGGATACGCAGTATTTT.

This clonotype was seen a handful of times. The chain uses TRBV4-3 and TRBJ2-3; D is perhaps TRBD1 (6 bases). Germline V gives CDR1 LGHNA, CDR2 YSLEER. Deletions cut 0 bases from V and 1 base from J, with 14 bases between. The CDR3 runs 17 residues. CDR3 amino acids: CASSQDPGTQGTDTQYF. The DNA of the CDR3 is TGCGCCAGCAGCCAAGATCCGGGGACACAGGGCACAGATACGCAGTATTTT.

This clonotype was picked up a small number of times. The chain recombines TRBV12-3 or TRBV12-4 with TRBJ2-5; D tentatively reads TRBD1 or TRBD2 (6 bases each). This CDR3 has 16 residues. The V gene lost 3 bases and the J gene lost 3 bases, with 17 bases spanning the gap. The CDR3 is CASSLGLTGAKETQYF. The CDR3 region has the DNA TGTGCCAGCAGTTTGGGGTTAACGGGGGCCAAAGAGACCCAGTACTTC.

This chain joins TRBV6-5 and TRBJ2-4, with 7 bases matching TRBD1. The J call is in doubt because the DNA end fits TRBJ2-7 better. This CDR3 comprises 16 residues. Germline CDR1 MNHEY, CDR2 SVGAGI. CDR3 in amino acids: CASSFNPGTASYEQYF. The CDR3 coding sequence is TGTGCCAGCAGTTTCAACCCCGGGACAGCATCCTACGAGCAGTACTTC.

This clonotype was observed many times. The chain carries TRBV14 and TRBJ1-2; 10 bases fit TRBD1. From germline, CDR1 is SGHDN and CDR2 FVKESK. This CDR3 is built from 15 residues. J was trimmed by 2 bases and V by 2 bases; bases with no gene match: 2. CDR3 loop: CASSQRTGGNYGYTF. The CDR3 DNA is TGTGCCAGCAGCCAAAGGACAGGGGGGAACTATGGCTACACCTTC.

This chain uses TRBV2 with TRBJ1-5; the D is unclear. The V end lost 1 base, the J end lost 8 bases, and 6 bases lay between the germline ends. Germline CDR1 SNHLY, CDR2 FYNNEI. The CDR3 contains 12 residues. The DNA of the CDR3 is TGTGCCAGCAGTGAAGGTGGCGAGCCCCAGCATTTT. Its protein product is CASSEGGEPQHF.

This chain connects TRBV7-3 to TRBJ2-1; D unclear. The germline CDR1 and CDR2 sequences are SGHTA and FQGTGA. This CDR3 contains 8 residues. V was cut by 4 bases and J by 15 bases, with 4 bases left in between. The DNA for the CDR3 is TGTGCCAGCAGCTCCCGGTTCTTC. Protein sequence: CASSSRFF.

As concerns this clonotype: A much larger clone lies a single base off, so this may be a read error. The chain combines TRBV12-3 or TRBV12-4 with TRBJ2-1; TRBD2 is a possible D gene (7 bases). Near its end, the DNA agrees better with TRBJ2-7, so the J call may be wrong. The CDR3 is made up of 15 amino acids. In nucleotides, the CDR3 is TGTGCCAGCAGTTCCGCCGGGGGGCCGTATGATGAGCAGTACTTC. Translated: CASSSAGGPYDEQYF.